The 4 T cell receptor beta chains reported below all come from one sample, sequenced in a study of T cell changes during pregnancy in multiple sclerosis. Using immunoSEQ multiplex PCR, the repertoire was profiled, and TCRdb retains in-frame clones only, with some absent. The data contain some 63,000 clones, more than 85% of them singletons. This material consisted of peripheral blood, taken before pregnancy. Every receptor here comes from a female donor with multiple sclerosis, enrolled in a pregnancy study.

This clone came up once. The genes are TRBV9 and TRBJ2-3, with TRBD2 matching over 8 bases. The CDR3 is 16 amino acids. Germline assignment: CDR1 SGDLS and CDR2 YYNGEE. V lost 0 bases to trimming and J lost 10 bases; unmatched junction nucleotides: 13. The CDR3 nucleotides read TGTGCCAGCAGCGTAGGGGGATCCCCGAGACTAGCGCCGCAGTATTTT. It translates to CASSVGGSPRLAPQYF.

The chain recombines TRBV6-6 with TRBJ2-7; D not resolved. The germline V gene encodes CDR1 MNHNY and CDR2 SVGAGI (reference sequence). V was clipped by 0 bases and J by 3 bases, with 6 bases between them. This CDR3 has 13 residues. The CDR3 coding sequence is TGTGCCAGCAGTTACTCGAACAGCTACGAGCAGTACTTC. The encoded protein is CASSYSNSYEQYF.

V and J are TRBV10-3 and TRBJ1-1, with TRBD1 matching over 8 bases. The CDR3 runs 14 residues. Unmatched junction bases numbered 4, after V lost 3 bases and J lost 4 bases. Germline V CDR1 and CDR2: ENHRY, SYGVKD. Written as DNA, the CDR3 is TGTGCCATCAGTGACCCCGGACAGGGCACTGAAGCTTTCTTT. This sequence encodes CAISDPGQGTEAFF.

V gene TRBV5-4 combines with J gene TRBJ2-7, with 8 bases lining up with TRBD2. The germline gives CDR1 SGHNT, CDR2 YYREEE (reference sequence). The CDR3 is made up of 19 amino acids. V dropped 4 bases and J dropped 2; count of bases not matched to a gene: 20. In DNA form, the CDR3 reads TGTGCCAGCAGCGGATCCGGGACTAGTCCGGGAGGATTTACCTACGAGCAGTACTTC. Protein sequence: CASSGSGTSPGGFTYEQYF.